A single sample gave rise to the 11 T cell receptor beta chains below, sequenced in a study of blood T cell repertoires in COVID-19 (dated by TCRdb to 2018 to 2021). Library creation used the immunoSEQ multiplex PCR assay. This is the immuneACCESS table as TCRdb keeps it, with only in-frame sequences that have V and J called. A part of the clones is gone; compared with another copy, unresolved V genes explain less than half, and the rest is unexplained. For this sample the table gives 250,000 or so clones, of which approximately 87% were detected only once. Under 6.5% of the sample is held by the ten biggest clonotypes. Sequences were obtained from peripheral blood. The receptors stem from a man in his sixties with acute or convalescent COVID-19.

The chain carries TRBV19 and TRBJ2-2, with 7 bases lining up with TRBD2. Germline V gene sequence: CDR1 LNHDA, CDR2 SQIVND (reference sequence). This CDR3 region has 18 residues. The V and J ends lost 5 bases and 6 bases, in that order; junction bases with no gene match: 18. In nucleotides, the CDR3 is TGTGCCAGTAGTTTGACGACTACCGCGCGGACTAGGGCCGGGGAGCTGTTTTTT. Protein: CASSLTTTARTRAGELFF.

This chain uses TRBV30 with TRBJ1-3, with 7 bases matching TRBD1. Germline assignment: CDR1 GTSNPN and CDR2 SVGIG (reference sequence). Germline trimming cut 0 bases from V and 4 bases from J; bases unmatched to any gene: 6. This CDR3 spans 15 amino acids. The CDR3 reads CAWSVSTGRGNTIYF. The CDR3 DNA is TGTGCCTGGAGTGTATCGACAGGGCGAGGAAACACCATATATTTT.

The chain couples TRBV2 to TRBJ1-2, with 8 bases that match TRBD1. The V and J ends lost 1 base and 7 bases, in that order; junction bases with no gene match: 14. Germline V gene lookup returns CDR1 SNHLY and CDR2 FYNNEI. There are 17 residues in the CDR3. The CDR3 here is CASSEGGFLQGAGGYTF. The CDR3 DNA reads TGTGCCAGCAGTGAAGGAGGTTTTCTGCAGGGGGCAGGTGGCTACACCTTC. The whole variable domain, filled in from reference TRBV2 and TRBJ1-2, reads EPEVTQTPSHQVTQMGQEVILRCVPISNHLYFYWYRQILGQKVEFLVSFYNNEISEKSEIFDDQFSVERPDGSNFTLKIRSTKLEDSAMYFCASSEGGFLQGAGGYTFGSGTRLTVV.

The rearrangement joins TRBV6-2 or TRBV6-3 to TRBJ1-5, with D perhaps TRBD1 (5 bases). The germline CDR1 and CDR2 sequences are MNHEY and SVGEGT. The CDR3 is made up of 15 amino acids. With 6 bases removed from V and 1 base from J, the gap between germline ends came to 13 bases. CDR3 region: CASSPRGTSNQPQHF. CDR3 DNA sequence: TGTGCCAGCAGCCCCCGGGGGACGAGCAATCAGCCCCAGCATTTT.

The chain combines TRBV5-6 with TRBJ2-7; TRBD1 aligns across 7 bases. The CDR3 is 14 amino acids. Trimming cost V 0 bases and J 3 bases; bases outside gene matches: 3. The germline gives CDR1 SGHDT, CDR2 YYEEEE. The CDR3 region has the DNA TGTGCCAGCAGCTTGGGACAGGGAATCTACGAGCAGTACTTC. Its translation is CASSLGQGIYEQYF.

Only one count was recorded for this clone. The gene calls are TRBV5-6 and TRBJ1-2; 7 nucleotides match TRBD1. The J segment lost 7 bases and the V segment lost 2 bases, leaving 11 bases of the junction unmatched. The CDR3 length is 15 residues. Germline-derived CDR1 and CDR2 are SGHDT and YYEEEE. CDR3 amino acids: CASSLLAAGGSGYTF. In DNA form, the CDR3 reads TGTGCCAGCAGCTTATTGGCGGCAGGGGGAAGTGGCTACACCTTC.

This clone occurred a few times. CDR3 region: CASSDPLTGAYEQYF. CDR3 DNA sequence: TGCGCCAGCAGTGACCCCCTGACAGGGGCCTACGAGCAGTACTTC. The chain carries TRBV10-1 and TRBJ2-7, with 8 bases fitting TRBD1. CDR3 length equals 15 residues. The V gene's germline CDR1 is WNHNN and CDR2 SYGVQD (reference sequence). Unmatched junction bases numbered 6, after V lost 3 bases and J lost 2 bases.

The chain carries TRBV28 and TRBJ1-1, with TRBD1 identical over 8 bases. Germline V gives CDR1 MDHEN, CDR2 SYDVKM. The CDR3 consists of 15 residues. After removal of 6 bases from V and 4 bases from J, the junction contained 10 bases not matched to a gene. The CDR3 here is CASRSTQGAGTEAFF. In nucleotides, the CDR3 is TGTGCCAGCAGAAGTACGCAGGGGGCTGGCACTGAAGCTTTCTTT.

This clone was detected once. V is TRBV10-3 and J is TRBJ1-1; D is unresolved. Trimming removed 0 bases at V and 8 bases at J, with 7 bases between. Germline CDR1 and CDR2: ENHRY and SYGVKD. The CDR3 covers 12 residues. CDR3 sequence reads: CAISESAFEAFF. CDR3 sequence (DNA): TGTGCCATCAGTGAGTCGGCTTTCGAAGCTTTCTTT.

The genes are TRBV18 and TRBJ2-1; TRBD2 agrees at 8 bases. Germline lookup yields CDR1 KGHSH and CDR2 LQKENI. The CDR3 extends over 16 amino acids. Trimming removed 3 bases from V and 0 bases from J; junction bases left unmatched: 4. CDR3 DNA: TGTGCCAGCTCACCCTCCAGCGGGAGCTCCTACAATGAGCAGTTCTTC. It is translated as CASSPSSGSSYNEQFF.

This chain links TRBV10-3 with TRBJ2-7; 10 nucleotides match TRBD1. The CDR3 consists of 14 residues. V trimming: 8 bases; J trimming: 0 bases; junction bases outside the gene matches: 4. Germline V gene lookup returns CDR1 ENHRY and CDR2 SYGVKD. The CDR3 sequence is CAIRGDRGSYEQYF. The DNA for the CDR3 is TGTGCCATCCGTGGGGACAGGGGCTCCTACGAGCAGTACTTC.